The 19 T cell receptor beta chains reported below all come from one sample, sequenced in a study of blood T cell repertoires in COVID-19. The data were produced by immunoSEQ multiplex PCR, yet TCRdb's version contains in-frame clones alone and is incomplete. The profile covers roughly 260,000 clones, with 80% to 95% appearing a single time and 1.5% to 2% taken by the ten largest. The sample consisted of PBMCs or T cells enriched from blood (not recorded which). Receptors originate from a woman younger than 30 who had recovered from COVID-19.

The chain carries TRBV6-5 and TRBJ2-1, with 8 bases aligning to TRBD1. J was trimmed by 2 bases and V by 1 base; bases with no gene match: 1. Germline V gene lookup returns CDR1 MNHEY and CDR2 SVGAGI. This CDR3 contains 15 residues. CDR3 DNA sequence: TGTGCCAGCAGTTACTTGGGACAGGCCTACAATGAGCAGTTCTTC. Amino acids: CASSYLGQAYNEQFF.

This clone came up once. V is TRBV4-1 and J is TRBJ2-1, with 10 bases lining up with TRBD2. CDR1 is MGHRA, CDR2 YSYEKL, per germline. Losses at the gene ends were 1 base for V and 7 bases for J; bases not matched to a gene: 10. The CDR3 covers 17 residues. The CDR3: CASSQAGAGGPRNEQFF. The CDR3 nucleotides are TGCGCCAGCAGCCAAGCAGGAGCGGGAGGGCCAAGGAATGAGCAGTTCTTC.

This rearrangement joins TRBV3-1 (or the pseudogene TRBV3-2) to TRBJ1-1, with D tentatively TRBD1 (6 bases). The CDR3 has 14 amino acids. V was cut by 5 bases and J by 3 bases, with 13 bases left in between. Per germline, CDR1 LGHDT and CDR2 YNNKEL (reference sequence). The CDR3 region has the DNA TGTGCCAGCAGCAGCTCCCAGGGGCACACTGAAGCTTTCTTT. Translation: CASSSSQGHTEAFF.

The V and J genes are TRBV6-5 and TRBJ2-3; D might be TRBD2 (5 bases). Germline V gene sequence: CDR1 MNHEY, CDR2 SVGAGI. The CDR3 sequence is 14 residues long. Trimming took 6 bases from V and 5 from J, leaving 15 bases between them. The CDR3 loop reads CASRMRESQDTQYF. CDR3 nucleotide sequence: TGTGCCAGCAGGATGAGGGAGAGTCAAGATACGCAGTATTTT.

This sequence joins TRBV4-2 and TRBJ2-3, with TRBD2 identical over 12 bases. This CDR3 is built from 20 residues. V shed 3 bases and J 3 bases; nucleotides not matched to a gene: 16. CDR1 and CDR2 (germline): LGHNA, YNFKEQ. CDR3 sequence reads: CASSQSLRQTSGGITDTQYF. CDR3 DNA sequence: TGTGCCAGCAGCCAGTCCCTTAGACAAACTAGCGGGGGGATAACAGATACGCAGTATTTT.

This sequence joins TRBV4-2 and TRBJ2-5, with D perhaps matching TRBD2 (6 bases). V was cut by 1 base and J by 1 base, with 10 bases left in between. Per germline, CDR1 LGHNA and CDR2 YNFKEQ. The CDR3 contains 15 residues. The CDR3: CASSQVVGGQETQYF. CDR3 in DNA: TGTGCCAGCAGCCAAGTGGTGGGGGGCCAAGAGACCCAGTACTTC.

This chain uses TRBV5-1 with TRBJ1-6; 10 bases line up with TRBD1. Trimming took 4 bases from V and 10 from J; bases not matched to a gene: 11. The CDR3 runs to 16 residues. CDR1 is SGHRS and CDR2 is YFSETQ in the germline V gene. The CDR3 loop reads CASSPRQGARESPLHF. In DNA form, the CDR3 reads TGCGCCAGCAGCCCGCGACAGGGGGCGCGTGAATCACCCCTCCACTTT.

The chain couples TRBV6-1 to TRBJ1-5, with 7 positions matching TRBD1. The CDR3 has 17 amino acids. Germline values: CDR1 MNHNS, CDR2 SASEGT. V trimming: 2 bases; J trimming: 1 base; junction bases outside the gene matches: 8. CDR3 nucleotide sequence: TGTGCCAGCAGTGAATACAGGGGTGCGGCGAGCAATCAGCCCCAGCATTTT. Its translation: CASSEYRGAASNQPQHF.

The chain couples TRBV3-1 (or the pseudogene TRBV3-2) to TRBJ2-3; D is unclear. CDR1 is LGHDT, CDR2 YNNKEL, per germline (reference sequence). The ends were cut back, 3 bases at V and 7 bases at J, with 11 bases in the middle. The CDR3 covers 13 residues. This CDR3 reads CASSHLSSHTQYF. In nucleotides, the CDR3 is TGTGCCAGCAGCCACCTTAGCTCGCATACGCAGTATTTT.

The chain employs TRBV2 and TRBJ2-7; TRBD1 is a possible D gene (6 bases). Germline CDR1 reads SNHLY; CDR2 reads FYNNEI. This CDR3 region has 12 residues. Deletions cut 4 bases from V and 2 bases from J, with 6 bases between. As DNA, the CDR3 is TGTGCCAGCAGTGGGGGGCCCTACGAGCAGTACTTC. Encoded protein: CASSGGPYEQYF.

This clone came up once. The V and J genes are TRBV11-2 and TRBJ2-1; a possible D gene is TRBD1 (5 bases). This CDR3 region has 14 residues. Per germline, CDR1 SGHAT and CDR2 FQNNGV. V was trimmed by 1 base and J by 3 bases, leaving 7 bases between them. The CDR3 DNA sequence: TGTGCCAGCAGCTTAGCCAGGGACTACAATGAGCAGTTCTTC. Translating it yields CASSLARDYNEQFF.

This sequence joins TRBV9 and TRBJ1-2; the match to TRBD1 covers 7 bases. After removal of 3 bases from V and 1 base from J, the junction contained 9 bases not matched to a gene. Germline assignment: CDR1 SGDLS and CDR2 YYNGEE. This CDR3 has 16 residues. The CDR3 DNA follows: TGTGCCAGCAGCGCTACCGACAGGGCCGATAACTATGGCTACACCTTC. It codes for CASSATDRADNYGYTF.

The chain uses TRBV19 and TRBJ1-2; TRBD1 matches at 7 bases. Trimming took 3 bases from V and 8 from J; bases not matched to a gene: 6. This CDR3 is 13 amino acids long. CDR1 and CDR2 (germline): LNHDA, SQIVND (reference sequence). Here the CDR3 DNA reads TGTGCCAGTAGTATCCCAGGGGGTTCAGGCTACACCTTC. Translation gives CASSIPGGSGYTF.

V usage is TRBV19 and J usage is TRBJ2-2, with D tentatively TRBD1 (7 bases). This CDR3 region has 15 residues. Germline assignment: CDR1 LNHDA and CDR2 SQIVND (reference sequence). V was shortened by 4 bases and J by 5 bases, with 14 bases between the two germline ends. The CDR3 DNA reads TGTGCCAGTAGTAGTCAGGGGGGAAGAACCGGGGAGCTGTTTTTT. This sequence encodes CASSSQGGRTGELFF.

CDR3 nucleotide sequence: TGTGCCAGCAGCCCCCCGTCTGGCAGATATGACACAGATACGCAGTATTTT. Translation gives CASSPPSGRYDTDTQYF. The chain recombines TRBV5-6 with TRBJ2-3, with unresolved D. The V and J ends lost 4 bases and 2 bases respectively, with 20 bases between them. Germline V lookup: CDR1 SGHDT, CDR2 YYEEEE. The CDR3 length is 17 residues.

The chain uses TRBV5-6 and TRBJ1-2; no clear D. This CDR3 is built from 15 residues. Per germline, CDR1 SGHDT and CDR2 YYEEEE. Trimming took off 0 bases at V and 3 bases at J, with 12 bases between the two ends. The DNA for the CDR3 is TGTGCCAGCAGCTTGGTAGTTGCCGGGTACTATGGCTACACCTTC. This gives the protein CASSLVVAGYYGYTF.

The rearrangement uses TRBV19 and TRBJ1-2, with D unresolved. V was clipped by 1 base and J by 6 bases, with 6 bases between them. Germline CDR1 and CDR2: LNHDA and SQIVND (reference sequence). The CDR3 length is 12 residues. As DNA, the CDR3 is TGTGCCAGTAGTATAGGTTTCGATGGCTACACCTTC. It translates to CASSIGFDGYTF.

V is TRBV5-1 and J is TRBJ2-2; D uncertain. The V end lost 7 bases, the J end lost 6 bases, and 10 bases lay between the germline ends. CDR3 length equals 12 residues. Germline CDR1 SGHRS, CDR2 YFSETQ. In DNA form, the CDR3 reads TGCGCCAGCCGATTCCGGGCCGGGGAGCTGTTTTTT. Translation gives CASRFRAGELFF.

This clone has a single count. The DNA of the CDR3 is TGTGCCAGCAGCTTGGGACTAGCGGAGCAGTTCTTC. Its translation: CASSLGLAEQFF. The genes are TRBV5-4 and TRBJ2-1, with 8 bases that match TRBD2. CDR1 SGHNT and CDR2 YYREEE come from the germline V gene (reference sequence). CDR3 length: 12 amino acids. J gave up 10 bases and V 0 bases, and 0 bases lay outside the gene matches.